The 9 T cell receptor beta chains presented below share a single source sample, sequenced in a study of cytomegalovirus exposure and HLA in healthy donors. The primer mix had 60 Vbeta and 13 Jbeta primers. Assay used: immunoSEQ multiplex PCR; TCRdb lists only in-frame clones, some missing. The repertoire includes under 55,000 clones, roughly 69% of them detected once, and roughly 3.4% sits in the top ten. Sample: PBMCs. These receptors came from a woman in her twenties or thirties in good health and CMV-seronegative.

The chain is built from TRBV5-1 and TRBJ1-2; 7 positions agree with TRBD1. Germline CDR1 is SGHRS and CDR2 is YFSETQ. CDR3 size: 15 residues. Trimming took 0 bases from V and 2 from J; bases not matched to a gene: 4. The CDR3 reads CASSLGQGWNYGYTF. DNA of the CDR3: TGCGCCAGCAGCTTGGGACAGGGTTGGAACTATGGCTACACCTTC.

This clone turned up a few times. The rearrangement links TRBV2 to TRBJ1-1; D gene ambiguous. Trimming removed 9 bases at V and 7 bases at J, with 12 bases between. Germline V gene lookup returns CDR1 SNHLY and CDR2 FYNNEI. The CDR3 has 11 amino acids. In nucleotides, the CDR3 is TGTGCCAGTCGGCAGGAGGGTGAAGCTTTCTTT. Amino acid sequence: CASRQEGEAFF.

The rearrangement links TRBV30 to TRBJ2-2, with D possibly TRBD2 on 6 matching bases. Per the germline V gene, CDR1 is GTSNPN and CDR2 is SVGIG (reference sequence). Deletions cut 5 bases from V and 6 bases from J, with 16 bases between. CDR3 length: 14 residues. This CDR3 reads CAWSAAPGAGELFF. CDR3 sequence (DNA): TGTGCCTGGTCGGCTGCCCCGGGGGCCGGGGAGCTGTTTTTT.

The CDR3 DNA sequence: TGTGCCAGCAGTGGGTTTAGCGGGGGACAAGAGACCCAGTACTTC. Residues: CASSGFSGGQETQYF. The V and J genes are TRBV25-1 and TRBJ2-5, with 9 bases matching TRBD2. Germline CDR1 MGHDK, CDR2 SYGVNS. With 4 bases clipped from V and 2 bases from J, the junction kept 5 bases outside the gene matches. This CDR3 spans 15 amino acids.

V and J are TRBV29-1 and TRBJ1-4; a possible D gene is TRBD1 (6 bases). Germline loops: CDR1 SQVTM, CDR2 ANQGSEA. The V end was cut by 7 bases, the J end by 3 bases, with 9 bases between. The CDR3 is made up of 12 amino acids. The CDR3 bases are TGCAGCGGAGGGGGATCTAATGAAAAACTGTTTTTT. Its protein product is CSGGGSNEKLFF.

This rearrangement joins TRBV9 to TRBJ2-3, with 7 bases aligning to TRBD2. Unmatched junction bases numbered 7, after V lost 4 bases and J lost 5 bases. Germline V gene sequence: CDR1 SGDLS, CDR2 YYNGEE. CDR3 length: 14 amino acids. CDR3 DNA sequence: TGTGCCAGCAGCCTCCAATGGGGGGGAGATACGCAGTATTTT. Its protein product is CASSLQWGGDTQYF.

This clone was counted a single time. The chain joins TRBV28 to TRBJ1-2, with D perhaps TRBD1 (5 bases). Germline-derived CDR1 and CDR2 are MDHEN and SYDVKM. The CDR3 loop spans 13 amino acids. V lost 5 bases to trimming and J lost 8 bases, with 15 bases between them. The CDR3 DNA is TGTGCCAGCAGTGTTGGGGCTGACGTCGGCTACACCTTC. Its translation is CASSVGADVGYTF.

The CDR3 DNA reads as TGTGCCAGCAGCACGACAGGGCTCTATGGCTACACCTTC. This codes for CASSTTGLYGYTF. The rearrangement uses TRBV7-9 and TRBJ1-2; TRBD1 aligns across 7 bases. The CDR3 has 13 amino acids. CDR1 is SEHNR, CDR2 FQNEAQ, per germline (reference sequence). Trimming at V came to 5 bases and at J to 4 bases, leaving 4 bases not matched to a gene.

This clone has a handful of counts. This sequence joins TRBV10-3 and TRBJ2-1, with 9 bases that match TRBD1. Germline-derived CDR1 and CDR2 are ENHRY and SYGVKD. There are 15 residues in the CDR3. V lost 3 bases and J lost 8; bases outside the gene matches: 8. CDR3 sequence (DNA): TGTGCCATCAGTGACGAACAGGGGGCACTCCATGAGCAGTTCTTC. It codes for CAISDEQGALHEQFF.